The 10 T cell receptor beta chains below all came from one sample that was sequenced in a study of T cells after yellow fever vaccination. MiXCR, run by TCRdb on the 5' RACE reads, gives a single entry per CDR3 protein. The sample gives some 96,000 distinct CDR3 sequences, over 8% of which show up once; around 17% is in the top ten. The starting material was CD8+ T cells not binding an NS4B(214-222) dextramer, sorted from PBMCs, obtained more than 14 days after the first yellow fever vaccination. Receptors were obtained from a man younger than 35 who received the YFV17D yellow fever vaccine.

This clonotype was counted between two and nine times. V usage is TRBV11-2 and J usage is TRBJ2-7, with 10 positions matching TRBD1. V was clipped by 8 bases and J by 3 bases; unmatched bases: 7. Germline CDR1 and CDR2: SGHAT and FQNNGV. This CDR3 is 14 amino acids long. The CDR3 region is CASASWDRGYEQYF. The CDR3 coding sequence is TGTGCCAGCGCATCTTGGGACAGGGGCTACGAGCAGTACTTC. The full variable domain, rest sourced from reference TRBV11-2 and TRBJ2-7, is EAGVAQSPRYKIIEKRQSVAFWCNPISGHATLYWYQQILGQGPKLLIQFQNNGVVDDSQLPKDRFSAERLKGVDSTLKIQPAKLEDSAVYLCASASWDRGYEQYFGPGTRLTVT.

This clonotype was recorded a few times. J is TRBJ1-2 and V is TRBV7-8; the D gene is possibly TRBD1 (5 bases). The CDR3 runs to 14 residues. CDR1 is SGHVS, CDR2 FQNEAQ, per germline. V gave up 4 bases and J gave up 5 bases, with 14 bases separating them. CDR3 in DNA: TGTGCCAGCAGCTCCCCGGGGCGGCCTTATGGCTACACCTTC. This translates into CASSSPGRPYGYTF. The entire variable domain, with the rest obtained from reference TRBV7-8 and TRBJ1-2, is as follows: GAGVSQSPRYKVAKRGQDVALRCDPISGHVSLFWYQQALGQGPEFLTYFQNEAQLDKSGLPSDRFFAERPEGSVSTLKIQRTQQEDSAVYLCASSSPGRPYGYTFGSGTRLTVV.

This sequence joins TRBV28 and TRBJ2-3; 10 nucleotides align to TRBD1. V lost 10 bases, J lost 1 base, and 17 bases stayed unmatched. In germline, CDR1 is MDHEN, CDR2 SYDVKM. The CDR3 is made up of 18 amino acids. The CDR3 region is CATSYRDRGAIGTDTQYF. The CDR3 nucleotides are TGTGCCACTTCATACCGGGACAGGGGAGCAATAGGCACAGATACGCAGTATTTT.

This sequence joins TRBV30 and TRBJ2-7, with D unclear. Trimming stripped 0 bases from V and 4 bases from J, with 7 bases between. In germline, CDR1 is GTSNPN, CDR2 SVGIG (reference sequence). The CDR3 consists of 12 residues. The CDR3 spells CAWSVRLYEQYF. DNA of the CDR3: TGTGCCTGGAGTGTTAGGCTTTACGAGCAGTACTTC.

The rearrangement links TRBV6-2 or TRBV6-3 to TRBJ1-1; D is possibly TRBD1 (6 bases). Looked up from germline, CDR1 is MNHEY and CDR2 is SVGEGT. The length of the CDR3 is 14 residues. Between the trimmed V and J ends, which lost 5 bases and 1 base, there was a span of 11 bases. The CDR3 DNA sequence: TGTGCCAGCAGTCCCTGGGGACAGAACACTGAAGCTTTCTTT. Its translation: CASSPWGQNTEAFF.

A few counts support this clonotype. The V call is TRBV7-9, the J call TRBJ1-5, with D unclear. Germline values: CDR1 SEHNR, CDR2 FQNEAQ (reference sequence). Trimming pared 7 bases from V and 7 bases from J, leaving 11 bases between. The CDR3 spans 12 residues. CDR3 residues: CASTVGVQPQHF. The CDR3 coding sequence is TGTGCCAGCACCGTAGGAGTGCAGCCCCAGCATTTT. Full variable domain (remainder filled in from reference TRBV7-9 and TRBJ1-5): DTGVSQNPRHKITKRGQNVTFRCDPISEHNRLYWYRQTLGQGPEFLTYFQNEAQLEKSRLLSDRFSAERPKGSFSTLEIQRTEQGDSAMYLCASTVGVQPQHFGDGTRLSIL.

This clonotype showed up just a few times. This chain joins TRBV5-1 and TRBJ2-7, with a weak D call TRBD1 (5 bases). Trimming left V 0 bases short and J 3 bases short, with 13 bases between. The length of the CDR3 is 15 residues. Per the germline V gene, CDR1 is SGHRS and CDR2 is YFSETQ. This CDR3 is CASSLGTRTDYEQYV. The CDR3 region has the DNA TGCGCCAGCAGCTTGGGGACAAGGACGGACTACGAGCAGTACGTC.

This clonotype was recorded a few times. The gene calls are TRBV5-1 and TRBJ2-5; possible D gene TRBD2, 6 bases. CDR1 and CDR2 from the germline V gene are SGHRS and YFSETQ. The CDR3 sequence is 15 residues long. V was trimmed by 6 bases and J by 2 bases, leaving 17 bases between them. The CDR3 DNA reads TGCGCCAGCACCCCATGGGGGGACCGACAAGAGACCCAGTACTTC. It yields the protein CASTPWGDRQETQYF.

In this sample, this clonotype turned up a few times. The chain is built from TRBV9 and TRBJ2-7; TRBD1 matches at 7 bases. Germline lookup yields CDR1 SGDLS and CDR2 YYNGEE. The trim removed 3 bases at V and 0 bases at J, leaving 6 bases unmatched. The CDR3 extends over 15 amino acids. CDR3 sequence reads: CASSARDSSSYEQYF. DNA for the CDR3: TGTGCCAGCAGCGCCCGGGACAGCAGCTCCTACGAGCAGTACTTC. Together with reference TRBV9 and TRBJ2-7, the CDR3 gives the full variable domain: DSGVTQTPKHLITATGQRVTLRCSPRSGDLSVYWYQQSLDQGLQFLIQYYNGEERAKGNILERFSAQQFPDLHSELNLSSLELGDSALYFCASSARDSSSYEQYFGPGTRLTVT.

In its sample, this clonotype was seen a few times. The chain's CDR3 is CASSLSGWQSYNEQFF. CDR3 sequence (DNA): TGTGCCAGCAGCTTAAGCGGTTGGCAGTCCTACAATGAGCAGTTCTTC. The gene calls are TRBV7-6 and TRBJ2-1; D may be TRBD2 (5 bases). V gave up 2 bases and J gave up 1 base, with 12 bases separating them. The CDR3 has 16 amino acids. Germline-derived CDR1 and CDR2 are SGHVS and FNYEAQ.